The present T cell receptor beta chain was sequenced within a study of blood T cell repertoires in COVID-19. Sequencing used immunoSEQ multiplex PCR; TCRdb keeps in-frame clones, though not all of them. Found here are about 160,000 clones, approximately 87% of them singletons; the top ten hold 9% to 12%. V shed 3 bases and J shed 0 bases, with 3 bases lying between them. Germline V gene sequence: CDR1 LGHDT, CDR2 YNNKEL (reference sequence). The CDR3 consists of 14 residues. The sequencing input was peripheral blood. The chain joins TRBV3-1 (or the pseudogene TRBV3-2) to TRBJ1-6; no firm D call. The sequence was collected from a woman between 65 and 79 years old with COVID-19, enrolled during active disease. CDR3 sequence: CASSQASYNSPLHF. CDR3 nucleotides: TGTGCCAGCAGCCAGGCCTCCTATAATTCACCCCTCCACTTT.